These 25 T cell receptor beta chains were sequenced from one sample in a study of T-cell reconstitution after alpha-beta-depleted transplantation in children. As it was prepared, the TCRbeta library received unique molecular identifiers. Each CDR3 protein is one row after TCRdb ran MiXCR on the PCR reads. The sample has about 610,000 distinct CDR3 sequences; over 9.5% are singletons. The source was PBMCs from the stem cell graft donor, collected from the stem cell graft. The receptor source for this set is a human donor who donated a stem cell graft to a child with acute myeloid leukemia.

This clonotype was observed a handful of times. A much larger clonotype is one base distant, so this may be a read error. Here the CDR3 reads CILLPGQGETQYF. The CDR3 coding sequence is TGCATCCTTCTTCCGGGACAGGGAGAGACCCAGTACTTC. The chain couples TRBV29-1 to TRBJ2-5, with TRBD1 identical over 9 bases. The CDR3 consists of 13 residues. Germline loops: CDR1 SQVTM, CDR2 ANQGSEA.

In this sample, this clonotype turned up once. The V call is TRBV7-2, the J call TRBJ2-7; 10 bases fit TRBD2. V lost 0 bases to trimming and J lost 7 bases; unmatched junction nucleotides: 6. The V gene's germline CDR1 is SGHTA and CDR2 FQGNSA. The CDR3 has 15 amino acids. CDR3 sequence reads: CASSLALAGVQEQYF. The CDR3 DNA sequence: TGTGCCAGCAGCTTAGCGCTAGCGGGAGTTCAAGAGCAGTACTTC.

This sequence joins TRBV2 and TRBJ2-1; D perhaps matches TRBD2 (6 bases). CDR1 is SNHLY, CDR2 FYNNEI, per germline. CDR3 length equals 16 residues. V was shortened by 5 bases and J by 0 bases, with 14 bases between the two germline ends. The CDR3 DNA sequence: TGTGCCAGCAGTCAACTAGGAGGGCGCTCCTACAATGAGCAGTTCTTC. The encoded protein is CASSQLGGRSYNEQFF.

As concerns this clonotype: This CDR3 fails to terminate in the conserved phenylalanine or tryptophan, so it likely reflects a read error. The genes are TRBV12-3 or TRBV12-4 and TRBJ1-6, with 8 bases matching TRBD1. The length of the CDR3 is 15 residues. The junction had 8 bases not matched to a gene; V was cut back by 6 bases and J by 7 bases. In nucleotides, the CDR3 is TGTGCCAGCAGCCATTACGACAGGGGAAATTCACCCCTCCACTAT. The encoded protein is CASSHYDRGNSPLHY.

This clonotype showed up just a few times. CDR3 nucleotides: TGTGCCAGCAGCTTACAGGGAGGCGGGCACAATGAGCAGTTCTTC. This codes for CASSLQGGGHNEQFF. The V call is TRBV7-2, the J call TRBJ2-1, with D perhaps matching TRBD2 (6 bases). V was clipped by 2 bases and J by 5 bases, with 13 bases between them. This CDR3 comprises 15 residues. CDR1 SGHTA and CDR2 FQGNSA come from the germline V gene.

This clonotype was found a few times. The chain carries TRBV27 and TRBJ1-2; D gene uncertain. The germline V gene encodes CDR1 MNHEY and CDR2 SMNVEV (reference sequence). The CDR3 sequence is 16 residues long. V was shortened by 2 bases and J by 5 bases, with 18 bases between the two germline ends. In nucleotides, the CDR3 is TGTGCCAGCAGTTTAACCTCAGTAGGTTCCTCTTATGGCTACACCTTC. Translation gives CASSLTSVGSSYGYTF.

There are many counts of this clonotype. The chain links TRBV7-3 to TRBJ1-2; tentatively, D is TRBD1 (5 bases). CDR3 length equals 13 residues. The V and J ends lost 6 bases and 5 bases respectively, with 13 bases between them. Germline V lookup: CDR1 SGHTA, CDR2 FQGTGA. The CDR3 region is CASSPGTEYGYTF. The CDR3 region has the DNA TGTGCCAGCAGTCCCGGGACGGAATATGGCTACACCTTC. Complete variable domain (other parts from reference TRBV7-3 and TRBJ1-2): GAGVSQTPSNKVTEKGKYVELRCDPISGHTALYWYRQSLGQGPEFLIYFQGTGAADDSGLPNDRFFAVRPEGSVSTLKIQRTERGDSAVYLCASSPGTEYGYTFGSGTRLTVV.

This clonotype was counted a few times. The chain combines TRBV20-1 with TRBJ2-1, with TRBD2 identical over 9 bases. CDR1 and CDR2 from the germline V gene are DFQATT and SNEGSKA (reference sequence). After removal of 1 base from V and 8 bases from J, the junction contained 6 bases not matched to a gene. The CDR3 loop spans 14 amino acids. This CDR3 is CSARGDSGRDEQFF. The DNA for the CDR3 is TGCAGTGCTAGAGGGGATAGCGGGAGAGATGAGCAGTTCTTC.

This clonotype was counted only a few times. The chain links TRBV4-3 to TRBJ2-5; 7 bases are a match to TRBD2. J was trimmed by 1 base and V by 5 bases; bases with no gene match: 10. CDR3 length: 16 amino acids. Germline loops: CDR1 LGHNA, CDR2 YSLEER. Here the CDR3 DNA reads TGCGCCAGCAGCTTACGGGGGAGCGGGACCCAAGAGACCCAGTACTTC. It encodes CASSLRGSGTQETQYF.

This clonotype occurred a few times. The V call is TRBV27, the J call TRBJ2-3; 7 bases map to TRBD1. V was clipped by 10 bases and J by 5 bases; unmatched bases: 9. This CDR3 is 13 amino acids long. Germline CDR1 and CDR2: MNHEY and SMNVEV (reference sequence). The CDR3 DNA follows: TGTGCCACCACTCGACAGGGTTTAGATACGCAGTATTTT. Translated: CATTRQGLDTQYF.

This clonotype was picked up many times. The chain recombines TRBV10-3 with TRBJ2-3; TRBD2 might be the D (7 bases). The CDR3 sequence is 16 residues long. CDR1 and CDR2 (germline): ENHRY, SYGVKD. V was cut by 0 bases and J by 4 bases, with 14 bases left in between. CDR3 in DNA: TGTGCCATCAGTGAGTCAGGGGTCGGGGGGCCAGATACGCAGTATTTT. Its protein product is CAISESGVGGPDTQYF.

The chain carries TRBV7-9 and TRBJ2-7; a weak D match, TRBD1 (5 bases). Germline V gene lookup returns CDR1 SEHNR and CDR2 FQNEAQ (reference sequence). V was pared by 6 bases and J by 2 bases, with 17 bases between. The CDR3 consists of 15 residues. The DNA of the CDR3 is TGTGCCAGCAGTTCGGGCGTAGGACAAACCTACGAGCAGTACTTC. This encodes CASSSGVGQTYEQYF.

CDR3 nucleotides: TGTGCCAGCTCGACAGGGGATTCTTCACCCCTCCACTTT. Its protein is CASSTGDSSPLHF. The chain combines TRBV7-9 with TRBJ1-6, with 8 bases that match TRBD1. With 8 bases clipped from V and 9 bases from J, the junction kept 6 bases outside the gene matches. Germline V CDR1 and CDR2: SEHNR, FQNEAQ (reference sequence). The CDR3 extends over 13 amino acids.

This clonotype was recorded a few times. This chain joins TRBV12-5 and TRBJ1-2; 7 bases are a match to TRBD1. Germline V gives CDR1 LGHNT, CDR2 FRNRAP. Unmatched junction bases numbered 3, after V lost 6 bases and J lost 2 bases. The CDR3 has 13 residues. CDR3 DNA sequence: TGTGCTAGTGGAGCGGACAGGAACTATGGCTACACCTTC. This translates into CASGADRNYGYTF.

The chain carries TRBV18 and TRBJ2-6, with a tentative D call TRBD1 (6 bases). CDR1 and CDR2 (germline): KGHSH, LQKENI. The CDR3 is 21 residues long. V lost 3 bases and J 4 bases, leaving 28 bases between the germline ends. This CDR3 reads CASSPTQVDSNSVGGANVLTF. The CDR3, as DNA: TGTGCCAGCTCACCGACGCAGGTGGACAGTAACTCAGTAGGAGGGGCCAACGTCCTGACTTTC.

This clonotype was counted ten times or more. The chain links TRBV20-1 to TRBJ2-7; no clear D. Germline CDR1 and CDR2: DFQATT and SNEGSKA (reference sequence). V was shortened by 3 bases and J by 2 bases, with 11 bases between the two germline ends. This CDR3 spans 13 amino acids. The CDR3 here is CSASLPGTYEQYF. The CDR3 DNA reads as TGCAGTGCTAGTTTGCCAGGAACCTACGAGCAGTACTTC.

This clonotype has just a few counts. The J gene is TRBJ2-7, the V gene TRBV7-9; 9 bases match TRBD1. The CDR3 totals 15 residues. The trim removed 4 bases at V and 2 bases at J, leaving 6 bases unmatched. CDR1 and CDR2 from the germline V gene are SEHNR and FQNEAQ (reference sequence). The CDR3 spells CASSSDRQGAYEQYF. The CDR3 nucleotides are TGTGCCAGCAGCTCTGATCGACAGGGGGCCTACGAGCAGTACTTC.

This clonotype was counted only a few times. This chain links TRBV30 with TRBJ2-5; TRBD2 aligns across 9 bases. Germline V gives CDR1 GTSNPN, CDR2 SVGIG (reference sequence). V was clipped by 4 bases and J by 2 bases; unmatched bases: 8. The CDR3 runs 15 residues. The CDR3 protein is CAWTNLLAGQETQYF. In DNA, the CDR3 is TGTGCCTGGACTAACCTTCTAGCGGGACAAGAGACCCAGTACTTC. Based on the CDR3 plus reference TRBV30 and TRBJ2-5, the full variable domain is SQTIHQWPATLVQPVGSPLSLECTVEGTSNPNLYWYRQAAGRGLQLLFYSVGIGQISSEVPQNLSASRPQDRQFILSSKKLLLSDSGFYLCAWTNLLAGQETQYFGPGTRLLVL.

The gene calls are TRBV20-1 and TRBJ2-3, with TRBD1 as a possible D gene (6 bases). The CDR3 is 13 residues long. Per germline, CDR1 DFQATT and CDR2 SNEGSKA (reference sequence). V gave up 5 bases and J gave up 1 base, with 10 bases separating them. CDR3 nucleotide sequence: TGCAGTGCTTCTTACAGGGGCACAGATACGCAGTATTTT. Encoded protein: CSASYRGTDTQYF.

This clonotype has more than one count but fewer than ten. This chain joins TRBV29-1 and TRBJ2-5, with D perhaps matching TRBD1 or TRBD2 (5 bases each). In germline, CDR1 is SQVTM, CDR2 ANQGSEA. V was clipped by 4 bases and J by 3 bases, with 15 bases between them. The CDR3 loop spans 14 amino acids. The CDR3 DNA sequence: TGCAGCGTTGCGCAAATTGGGGGAAAAGAGACCCAGTACTTC. It codes for CSVAQIGGKETQYF.

The chain carries TRBV20-1 and TRBJ2-1; D is unresolved. V was shortened by 4 bases and J by 3 bases, with 10 bases between the two germline ends. The CDR3 is 13 residues long. The germline V gene encodes CDR1 DFQATT and CDR2 SNEGSKA (reference sequence). The CDR3: CSAITGVYNEQFF. For the CDR3, the DNA is TGCAGTGCTATAACGGGTGTCTACAATGAGCAGTTCTTC.

There are a few counts of this clonotype. The chain links TRBV20-1 to TRBJ2-3; D is unresolved. Germline lookup yields CDR1 DFQATT and CDR2 SNEGSKA (reference sequence). Trimming stripped 4 bases from V and 0 bases from J, with 8 bases between. The CDR3 spans 13 residues. This CDR3 is CSAKHASTDTQYF. The CDR3 DNA reads as TGCAGTGCTAAGCACGCTAGCACAGATACGCAGTATTTT.

The V gene is TRBV24-1, the J gene TRBJ2-2; 8 bases are a match to TRBD2. The trim removed 2 bases at V and 4 bases at J, leaving 14 bases unmatched. Germline V CDR1 and CDR2: KGHDR, SFDVKD. The CDR3 length is 19 residues. Here the CDR3 DNA reads TGTGCCACCAGTGATTCACTGGCGGGAGGAAGAGTCGGCACCGGGGAGCTGTTTTTT. Protein sequence: CATSDSLAGGRVGTGELFF.

This clonotype has just a few counts. The chain links TRBV24-1 to TRBJ2-2; D call uncertain. V lost 3 bases and J lost 4, with 11 bases in between. The CDR3 covers 15 residues. CDR1 is KGHDR and CDR2 is SFDVKD in the germline V gene. CDR3 sequence: CATSDPGWPTGELFF. CDR3 DNA sequence: TGTGCCACCAGTGATCCTGGATGGCCCACCGGGGAGCTGTTTTTT.

This clonotype has a handful of counts. The CDR3 is CASSLAGSSTDTQYF. In nucleotides, the CDR3 is TGTGCCAGCAGTTTAGCGGGATCTAGCACAGATACGCAGTATTTT. The V and J genes are TRBV12-3 or TRBV12-4 and TRBJ2-3; D not resolved. The CDR3 is made up of 15 amino acids. Deletions cut 0 bases from V and 0 bases from J, with 7 bases between.